The T cell receptor beta chain under discussion was sequenced for a study of cytomegalovirus exposure and HLA in healthy donors. This table comes from immunoSEQ multiplex PCR, and its TCRdb copy is limited to in-frame clones, with some not included. The sample includes under 100,000 clones, 95% to 96% of them seen just once. Germline CDR1 and CDR2: MNHEY and SMNVEV (reference sequence). The CDR3 length is 14 residues. After removal of 3 bases from V and 7 bases from J, the junction contained 6 bases not matched to a gene. V is TRBV27 and J is TRBJ2-1; TRBD2 aligns across 7 bases. The receptor was isolated from a woman aged 18-29 years in good health and CMV-seronegative. Sequences were obtained from PBMCs. The CDR3 DNA reads as TGTGCCAGCAGTTTTGTCAGCGGGGCGAATGAGCAGTTCTTC. Protein sequence: CASSFVSGANEQFF.